The source of this TCR beta chain is a study of blood T cell repertoires in COVID-19. Study-wide background: Acute and convalescent COVID-19 specimens originated in the United States, Italy and Spain. PBMCs, B-cell-depleted T cells, or T cells provided the cDNA or gDNA that made up the material.

As handled by the study authors: Reference gene primer amplification in the assay estimated nucleated cell counts. Clones were read by immunoSEQ multiplex PCR, and TCRdb kept only the in-frame ones, dropping some. The DNA was the basis for D and trimming; V, J and clone size are from that table. The sample shows a few hundred thousand clones, around 87% of them seen only once. Germline V gene sequence: CDR1 GTSNPN, CDR2 SVGIG (reference sequence). There are 12 residues in the CDR3. After removal of 7 bases from V and 4 bases from J, the junction contained 2 bases not matched to a gene. This chain uses TRBV30 with TRBJ2-2; 8 bases are shared with TRBD1. This TCR came from a woman in her 30s with COVID-19, enrolled during active disease. Sequencing input: peripheral blood. For the CDR3, the DNA is TGTGCCTCCGACAGGGGCACCGGGGAGCTGTTTTTT. Amino acids: CASDRGTGELFF.